One and the same sample provided the 32 T cell receptor beta chains below, sequenced in a study of beta chain features in type 1 diabetes. Expressed TCRB transcripts were sequenced after all isolated RNA was converted to cDNA. Repertoires were generated with immunoSEQ multiplex PCR, while TCRdb's copy carries only in-frame clones and drops some. In the table there are 120,000 to 150,000 clones, approximately 9.8% of which are singletons. Input material: central memory CD4+ T cells from blood. All receptors come from a woman between 40 and 50 years old in good health.

This clone was counted many times. The chain joins TRBV5-1 to TRBJ2-1, with D possibly matching TRBD2 (6 bases). V dropped 1 base and J dropped 10 bases, with 12 bases sitting between them. Germline-derived CDR1 and CDR2 are SGHRS and YFSETQ. The CDR3 loop spans 13 amino acids. CDR3 in amino acids: CASSLRWDWEQFF. CDR3 in DNA: TGCGCCAGCAGCTTGCGATGGGACTGGGAGCAGTTCTTC.

This clone was recorded a few times. V is TRBV11-2 and J is TRBJ2-5; possible D gene TRBD2, 6 bases. CDR3 length equals 15 residues. Germline V CDR1 and CDR2: SGHAT, FQNNGV. The V gene lost 3 bases and the J gene lost 5 bases, with 16 bases spanning the gap. The CDR3 DNA is TGTGCCAGCAGCTTGGAGGGTCCCCCGCGGGAGACCCAGTACTTC. Residues: CASSLEGPPRETQYF.

Only a few counts were recorded for this clone. The genes are TRBV1 and TRBJ1-1; the DNA was not used to check the table's D call, TRBD1. TRBV1 is given as a pseudogene. The CDR3 covers 18 residues. In DNA form, the CDR3 reads TGCACCAGCAGCCAAGATGTGTCCGGGACAGGGTCGGACACTGAAGCTTTCTTT. Protein product: CTSSQDVSGTGSDTEAFF.

In this sample, this clone turned up many times. The chain recombines TRBV9 with TRBJ1-6, with TRBD1 identical over 7 bases. After removal of 4 bases from V and 12 bases from J, the junction contained 10 bases not matched to a gene. The CDR3 runs to 14 residues. From germline, CDR1 is SGDLS and CDR2 YYNGEE. The CDR3 DNA follows: TGTGCCAGCAGCCTAGAGGGGGCCCGCCAACCCCTCCACTTT. As protein: CASSLEGARQPLHF.

This clone was found a few times. Here the CDR3 reads CASSLISGGADTQYF. The DNA for the CDR3 is TGTGCCAGCAGCTTGATTAGCGGGGGTGCAGATACGCAGTATTTT. This chain joins TRBV5-4 and TRBJ2-3; 9 bases are shared with TRBD2. Germline V gives CDR1 SGHNT, CDR2 YYREEE (reference sequence). Unmatched junction bases numbered 4, after V lost 1 base and J lost 4 bases. This CDR3 contains 15 residues.

Ten or more counts support this clone. The CDR3 nucleotides are TGTGCCAGCTCAGGGGGCACCTACGAGCAGTACTTC. Translated: CASSGGTYEQYF. The V call is TRBV18, the J call TRBJ2-7; TRBD1 is a possible D gene (6 bases). Trimming stripped 5 bases from V and 2 bases from J, with 7 bases between. There are 12 residues in the CDR3. CDR1 KGHSH and CDR2 LQKENI come from the germline V gene.

The gene calls are TRBV18 and TRBJ2-2; 8 nucleotides match TRBD1. Per the germline V gene, CDR1 is KGHSH and CDR2 is LQKENI. V lost 3 bases to trimming and J lost 4 bases; unmatched junction nucleotides: 4. This CDR3 is built from 15 residues. The chain's CDR3 is CASSPRQGSTGELFF. Here the CDR3 DNA reads TGTGCCAGCTCACCCCGACAGGGGTCCACCGGGGAGCTGTTTTTT.

This sequence joins TRBV19 and TRBJ2-3, with 9 nucleotides matching TRBD2. J lost 6 bases, V lost 8 bases, and 15 bases had no gene match. Germline CDR1 is LNHDA and CDR2 is SQIVND (reference sequence). The CDR3 contains 16 residues. Written as DNA, the CDR3 is TGTGCCAGTGGGATGAGCGGGGGGTACCCACCGGATACGCAGTATTTT. Translating gives CASGMSGGYPPDTQYF.

This clone showed up just a few times. J is TRBJ1-2 and V is TRBV5-4; tentative D call: TRBD1 (6 bases). V was shortened by 0 bases and J by 5 bases, with 17 bases between the two germline ends. Germline V lookup: CDR1 SGHNT, CDR2 YYREEE (reference sequence). CDR3 length: 16 amino acids. For the CDR3, the DNA is TGTGCCAGCAGCTTGGGCGGGGGGCAGGGCCTATATGGCTACACCTTC. This gives the protein CASSLGGGQGLYGYTF.

The chain combines TRBV5-1 with TRBJ2-7; 15 positions agree with TRBD2. Unmatched junction bases numbered 3, after V lost 3 bases and J lost 5 bases. Germline V lookup: CDR1 SGHRS, CDR2 YFSETQ. This CDR3 is built from 15 residues. Written as DNA, the CDR3 is TGCGCCAGCAGCTCAGGACTAGCGGGGGGGCACGAGCAGTACTTC. The encoded protein is CASSSGLAGGHEQYF.

This clone occurred many times. The genes are TRBV18 and TRBJ2-3; 10 nucleotides match TRBD2. The CDR3 spans 15 residues. The V gene's germline CDR1 is KGHSH and CDR2 LQKENI. With 6 bases clipped from V and 1 base from J, the junction kept 4 bases outside the gene matches. The CDR3 DNA follows: TGTGCCAGCTCCCCCCTAGCGGGGGGCACAGATACGCAGTATTTT. Residues: CASSPLAGGTDTQYF.

The chain employs TRBV11-3 and TRBJ1-1; the D is unclear. CDR1 is SGHNT, CDR2 YENEEA, per germline. Trimming left V 2 bases short and J 5 bases short, with 6 bases between. The CDR3 extends over 12 amino acids. The DNA of the CDR3 is TGTGCCAGCAGCTTAATCCCGACTGAAGCTTTCTTT. Residues: CASSLIPTEAFF.

The chain combines TRBV14 with TRBJ2-7; TRBD1 might be the D (6 bases). Germline V gene sequence: CDR1 SGHDN, CDR2 FVKESK. CDR3 length equals 15 residues. V lost 4 bases and J lost 4, with 17 bases in between. CDR3 nucleotide sequence: TGTGCCAGCAGCCGATCGCCCGGGACAAATTACGAGCAGTACTTC. It is translated as CASSRSPGTNYEQYF.

This clone was detected a few times. The CDR3 DNA is TGTGCCAGCAGCTTCACAGGGGGCACTAACTATGGCTACACCTTC. This gives the protein CASSFTGGTNYGYTF. The chain is built from TRBV7-2 and TRBJ1-2; TRBD1 aligns across 9 bases. This CDR3 is 15 amino acids long. Looked up from germline, CDR1 is SGHTA and CDR2 is FQGNSA. Unmatched junction bases numbered 2, after V lost 3 bases and J lost 0 bases.

This clone was picked up many times. This chain links TRBV11-2 with TRBJ1-1, with a tentative D call TRBD1 (5 bases). The germline V gene encodes CDR1 SGHAT and CDR2 FQNNGV. Trimming removed 1 base at V and 4 bases at J, with 10 bases between. CDR3 length: 14 amino acids. The CDR3 spells CASSLARGSTEAFF. CDR3 in DNA: TGTGCCAGCAGCTTAGCGCGGGGGAGCACTGAAGCTTTCTTT. Using reference TRBV11-2 and TRBJ1-1 for the parts outside the CDR3, the full variable domain is EAGVAQSPRYKIIEKRQSVAFWCNPISGHATLYWYQQILGQGPKLLIQFQNNGVVDDSQLPKDRFSAERLKGVDSTLKIQPAKLEDSAVYLCASSLARGSTEAFFGQGTRLTVV.

This clone was observed a handful of times. The chain carries TRBV6-1 and TRBJ1-1; 7 bases align to TRBD1. The CDR3 covers 15 residues. V was pared by 5 bases and J by 3 bases, with 9 bases of the junction left unmatched. Germline CDR1 reads MNHNS; CDR2 reads SASEGT. For the CDR3, the DNA is TGTGCCAGCAGTCCTGCCGTAGGGGGCTACACTGAAGCTTTCTTT. It specifies CASSPAVGGYTEAFF.

The rearrangement uses TRBV4-2 and TRBJ2-3, with a weak D call TRBD2 (5 bases). The CDR3 covers 15 residues. V was clipped by 0 bases and J by 6 bases, with 13 bases between them. Germline V lookup: CDR1 LGHNA, CDR2 YNFKEQ. The CDR3 sequence is CASSQDKLVEDTQYF. The CDR3 DNA reads TGTGCCAGCAGCCAAGATAAACTAGTGGAGGATACGCAGTATTTT.

This clone has just one count. The chain employs TRBV5-4 and TRBJ1-1, with a weak D call TRBD1 (5 bases). The CDR3 loop spans 15 amino acids. Germline assignment: CDR1 SGHNT and CDR2 YYREEE (reference sequence). With 0 bases removed from V and 2 bases from J, the gap between germline ends came to 11 bases. CDR3 nucleotides: TGTGCCAGCAGCTTGGGAGTAGGGGTTAACACTGAAGCTTTCTTT. Its protein is CASSLGVGVNTEAFF.

The chain joins TRBV2 to TRBJ1-1; D may be TRBD1 (6 bases). Germline CDR1 reads SNHLY; CDR2 reads FYNNEI. CDR3 size: 15 residues. V was cut by 0 bases and J by 1 base, with 9 bases left in between. The CDR3 spells CASSEALGGNTEAFF. As DNA, the CDR3 is TGTGCCAGCAGTGAAGCGCTAGGGGGGAACACTGAAGCTTTCTTT.

The chain links TRBV18 to TRBJ1-1; no clear D gene. CDR3 length: 12 residues. Trimming removed 3 bases from V and 4 bases from J, with 6 bases in between. CDR1 KGHSH and CDR2 LQKENI come from the germline V gene. The CDR3 sequence: CASSPSVTEAFF. The CDR3 nucleotides read TGTGCCAGCTCACCCTCGGTCACTGAAGCTTTCTTT.

The rearrangement uses TRBV7-9 and TRBJ2-5; TRBD2 matches at 16 bases. Losses at the gene ends were 5 bases for V and 2 bases for J; bases not matched to a gene: 5. The CDR3 contains 17 residues. The V gene's germline CDR1 is SEHNR and CDR2 FQNEAQ (reference sequence). The CDR3 nucleotides are TGTGCCAGCAGCCTGGGACTAGCGGGGGGGGTACAAGAGACCCAGTACTTC. It translates to CASSLGLAGGVQETQYF.

This clone was observed a few times. The chain couples TRBV6-1 to TRBJ1-2; maybe TRBD1 (6 bases). Germline V lookup: CDR1 MNHNS, CDR2 SASEGT. The CDR3 is 13 residues long. The ends were cut back, 5 bases at V and 8 bases at J, with 15 bases in the middle. The CDR3 reads CASSFRQGMGYTF. CDR3 DNA: TGTGCCAGCAGTTTTAGGCAGGGGATGGGCTACACCTTC.

The chain recombines TRBV19 with TRBJ2-7; D is perhaps TRBD2 (6 bases). The germline CDR1 and CDR2 sequences are LNHDA and SQIVND (reference sequence). CDR3 length equals 13 residues. Between the trimmed V and J ends, which lost 5 bases and 5 bases, there was a span of 13 bases. CDR3 sequence (DNA): TGTGCCAGTAGTCCTACGGGGGTCAACGAGCAGTACTTC. It codes for CASSPTGVNEQYF.

This clone was seen a few times. The rearrangement joins TRBV28 to TRBJ1-2; TRBD1 aligns across 9 bases. Germline values: CDR1 MDHEN, CDR2 SYDVKM. The CDR3 is made up of 14 amino acids. J lost 4 bases, V lost 5 bases, and 5 bases had no gene match. This CDR3 reads CASSKGGQGYGYTF. The DNA of the CDR3 is TGTGCCAGCAGTAAAGGGGGACAGGGCTATGGCTACACCTTC.

V is TRBV4-3 and J is TRBJ2-3, with 10 bases lining up with TRBD2. This CDR3 region has 17 residues. V lost 0 bases to trimming and J lost 1 base; unmatched junction nucleotides: 4. Germline CDR1 and CDR2: LGHNA and YSLEER. The CDR3, as DNA: TGCGCCAGCAGCCAAGATGTAGCGGGGGGTCGCACAGATACGCAGTATTTT. Translation gives CASSQDVAGGRTDTQYF.

The rearrangement joins TRBV7-2 to TRBJ2-1, with 8 bases identical to TRBD1. V trimming: 5 bases; J trimming: 6 bases; junction bases outside the gene matches: 12. Germline loops: CDR1 SGHTA, CDR2 FQGNSA. This CDR3 is built from 16 residues. The CDR3 here is CASSPHGGTGRNEQFF. The CDR3 nucleotides read TGTGCCAGCAGCCCCCATGGGGGGACAGGCCGCAATGAGCAGTTCTTC.

The chain combines TRBV10-3 with TRBJ2-1; 7 bases are shared with TRBD1. Germline CDR1 ENHRY, CDR2 SYGVKD. The junction had 3 bases not matched to a gene; V was cut back by 9 bases and J by 4 bases. This CDR3 spans 12 amino acids. As DNA, the CDR3 is TGTGCCATAGGGGGCGGGTACAATGAGCAGTTCTTC. This gives the protein CAIGGGYNEQFF.

The table lists this clone with a few counts. The chain links TRBV4-3 to TRBJ1-6, with 10 bases identical to TRBD1. This CDR3 spans 16 amino acids. Germline V CDR1 and CDR2: LGHNA, YSLEER. Trimming cost V 0 bases and J 7 bases; bases outside gene matches: 3. The CDR3 bases are TGCGCCAGCAGCCAAGAGGGGACAGGGGTCAATTCACCCCTCCACTTT. This codes for CASSQEGTGVNSPLHF.

This chain links TRBV4-1 with TRBJ2-2; 10 nucleotides align to TRBD1. Trimming removed 0 bases from V and 6 bases from J; junction bases left unmatched: 1. CDR3 length: 15 amino acids. Germline CDR1 reads MGHRA; CDR2 reads YSYEKL. The CDR3 sequence is CASSQDGQGAGELFF. In nucleotides, the CDR3 is TGCGCCAGCAGCCAAGATGGACAGGGGGCCGGGGAGCTGTTTTTT.

V usage is TRBV9 and J usage is TRBJ1-3, with TRBD1 identical over 8 bases. Germline V CDR1 and CDR2: SGDLS, YYNGEE. After removal of 3 bases from V and 0 bases from J, the junction contained 5 bases not matched to a gene. The CDR3 covers 16 residues. CDR3 residues: CASSETTGGSGNTIYF. The CDR3 DNA reads as TGTGCCAGCAGCGAAACTACAGGGGGCTCTGGAAACACCATATATTTT. The full variable domain, rest sourced from reference TRBV9 and TRBJ1-3, is DSGVTQTPKHLITATGQRVTLRCSPRSGDLSVYWYQQSLDQGLQFLIQYYNGEERAKGNILERFSAQQFPDLHSELNLSSLELGDSALYFCASSETTGGSGNTIYFGEGSWLTVV.

The CDR3 protein is CASSVQDRGGEQYF. CDR3 sequence (DNA): TGTGCCAGCAGTGTTCAGGACAGAGGGGGCGAGCAGTACTTC. The chain recombines TRBV2 with TRBJ2-7; D perhaps matches TRBD1 (6 bases). This CDR3 contains 14 residues. Germline V gives CDR1 SNHLY, CDR2 FYNNEI. With 4 bases removed from V and 6 bases from J, the gap between germline ends came to 16 bases.

This clone was counted at least ten times. This sequence joins TRBV28 and TRBJ2-2, with a weak D call TRBD2 (5 bases). Germline V gene sequence: CDR1 MDHEN, CDR2 SYDVKM. Trimming took 5 bases from V and 6 from J, leaving 22 bases between them. The CDR3 is 17 amino acids. The DNA for the CDR3 is TGTGCCAGCAGTCCTCGCGCGGGTGTGGCTGTGGCCGGGGAGCTGTTTTTT. Its translation is CASSPRAGVAVAGELFF.